This T cell receptor (beta chain) was found in a study of glioma-infiltrating T cells after dendritic cell vaccination. Study context: Patients received autologous tumor lysate-pulsed dendritic cell vaccination between 2003 and 2012.

The PCR used 60 V beta and 13 J beta primers. Some clones are missing from TCRdb's copy, which holds only in-frame ones; the method was immunoSEQ multiplex PCR. This table holds about 76,000 clones, about nine tenths found once. About this clone itself: Its antigen is currently unknown.

Notes on the study in general: Longer survival after dendritic cell vaccination followed higher pretreatment TIL content.

The CDR3 spans 13 residues. Trimming removed 1 base from V and 5 bases from J, with 5 bases in between. The germline V gene has CDR1 MNHEY and CDR2 SMNVEV (reference sequence). Regarding time point: after dendritic cell vaccination, including at tumor progression/relapse. PBMC sampling occurred before vaccination, two weeks after the third dose, and at progression. This TCR was sampled from a human donor with glioblastoma. This material consisted of blood, taken after dendritic cell vaccination. The V call is TRBV27, the J call TRBJ2-2; no definite D call. The CDR3 DNA reads TGTGCCAGCAGTTTATGGCATACCGGGGAGCTGTTTTTT. Its protein product is CASSLWHTGELFF.